The T cell receptor beta chain described here comes from a study of cytomegalovirus exposure and HLA in healthy donors. Study-wide background: Both the 120 or so validation repertoires and the 600 to 750 first-cohort repertoires used the same platform, as reported by a later analysis. Study-wide results and limits: While the bulk of TCR sequences proved rare, some public TCRs turned up in many donors. A few of the chains that were CMV-associated were confirmed in vitro to be specific for CMV antigens. The study listed about 150 cytomegalovirus-associated TCR beta chains.

The table lists this clone with a count of one. Antigen specificity is unknown. This CDR3 comprises 15 residues. Germline trimming cut 2 bases from V and 6 bases from J; bases unmatched to any gene: 8. Per germline, CDR1 SGHRS and CDR2 YFSETQ. Here immunoSEQ multiplex PCR was the method, and the copy in TCRdb shows in-frame clones only, minus some. The profile shows around 73,000 clones, roughly 89% of them singletons. Sequenced sample: PBMCs. The chain recombines TRBV5-1 with TRBJ2-7, with 10 bases fitting TRBD2. The receptor's source is a woman aged 18-29 years in good health and CMV-seropositive. The CDR3 protein is CASSLAGGRGGEQYF. Written as DNA, the CDR3 is TGCGCCAGCAGCTTAGCGGGGGGGCGAGGAGGCGAGCAGTACTTC.